The source of this T cell receptor (beta chain) is a study of T-cell memory formation after mild COVID-19. Study background: There were largely donor-specific TCR clusters.

Worth noting for this clonotype: Its antigen is still unknown.

Regarding the study as a whole: The study found contracting CD4+ clones mainly in CM and EM and contracting CD8+ clones in EMRA.

One entry per CDR3 protein results from TCRdb running MiXCR on the 5' RACE reads. The table records 280,000 or so distinct CDR3 sequences, 8% to 9% of them present only once. CDR3 size: 14 residues. Germline V gene sequence: CDR1 KGHDR, CDR2 SFDVKD. The ends were cut back, 5 bases at V and 8 bases at J, with 15 bases in the middle. The chain recombines TRBV24-1 with TRBJ2-1; unclear D gene. This receptor was taken from a man younger than 35 who had mild COVID-19 (a few samples of this study predate the infection). Cell type and time point are not known. The specimen was PBMCs or a T cell subset sorted from them (not recorded which). The CDR3 here is CATSVYCRRDEQFF. DNA for the CDR3: TGTGCCACCAGTGTCTATTGCCGGCGCGATGAGCAGTTCTTC.